These T cell receptor beta chains were read from a single sample in a study of shared clonotypes between healthy human individuals. Only in-frame clones appear in the TCRdb table, and some are missing; sequencing was by immunoSEQ multiplex PCR. The sample lists some 1 million clones; roughly 70% were seen once. The sequencing input was memory CD4+ T cells sorted from blood. The receptors derive from a man younger than 35 in good health. Each CDR3 is given with its conserved first and last residue.

length,V,J,CDR3
14,TRBV6-6,TRBJ2-3,CASSVEGLTDTQYF
14,TRBV6-5,TRBJ1-5,CASRGGQGDQPQHF
10,TRBV20-1,TRBJ2-7,CSAPLGEQYF
15,TRBV14,TRBJ2-7,CASRERGAGVREQYF
16,TRBV12-5,TRBJ2-7,CASGLFPGGYSYEQYF
14,TRBV5-4,TRBJ1-2,CASSVGQGRYGYTF
16,TRBV7-2,TRBJ2-5,CASSSLAGGQKETQYF
15,TRBV28,TRBJ2-7,CASSPLTGGPYEQYF
15,TRBV2,TRBJ2-6,CASSTGVGGANVLTF
11,TRBV29-1,TRBJ1-1,CSVDRIAEAFF
15,TRBV5-6,TRBJ1-5,CASSLDGRGNQPQHF
13,TRBV19,TRBJ2-1,CASNNPGYNEQFF